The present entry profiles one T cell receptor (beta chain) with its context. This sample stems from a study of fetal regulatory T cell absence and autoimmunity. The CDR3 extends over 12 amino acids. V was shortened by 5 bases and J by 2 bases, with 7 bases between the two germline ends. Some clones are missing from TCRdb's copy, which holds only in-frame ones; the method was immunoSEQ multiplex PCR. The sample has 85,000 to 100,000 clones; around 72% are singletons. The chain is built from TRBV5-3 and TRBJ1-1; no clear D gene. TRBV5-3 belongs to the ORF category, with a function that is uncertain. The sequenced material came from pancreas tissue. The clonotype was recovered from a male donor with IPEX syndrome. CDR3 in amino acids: CARRGGNTEAFF. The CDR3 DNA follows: TGTGCCAGAAGGGGAGGTAACACTGAAGCTTTCTTT.